This T cell receptor beta chain was observed in a study of cytomegalovirus exposure and HLA in healthy donors. The PCR ran on 60 Vbeta and 13 Jbeta primers. The repertoire was sequenced with immunoSEQ multiplex PCR; TCRdb's copy has only in-frame clones and lacks some. The sample yields 250,000 to 350,000 clones, 86% seen once. Regarding the study as a whole: Presence/absence analysis assumed near-uniform sequencing depth across donors. Being indistinguishable, some V segments were excluded, TRBV6-2 and TRBV6-3 among them. A later analysis revealed that TCR association rates differed between HLA loci, peaking at DRB1 and bottoming out at HLA-C.

As for this clone: What it binds is unknown.

The CDR3 has 14 residues. Trimming left V 0 bases short and J 9 bases short, with 12 bases between. CDR1 and CDR2 (germline): ENHRY, SYGVKD. The receptor was derived from a man aged 40-50 years in good health and CMV-seropositive. The chain couples TRBV10-3 to TRBJ2-1; weak D call: TRBD2 (6 bases). The sample taken for sequencing was PBMCs. The chain's CDR3 is CAISESGTEGEQFF. As DNA, the CDR3 is TGTGCCATCAGTGAGTCGGGGACTGAAGGTGAGCAGTTCTTC.